The present T cell receptor (beta chain) was sequenced within a study of immune reconstitution after stem cell transplant in scleroderma (dated by TCRdb to 2016 to 2017). This clonotype is medium-sized (0.01 to 0.1%). What antigen it recognizes has not been identified. There are no base qualities to consult, and no much larger clone falls within one base. Library creation used RT-PCR. The sequencer listed for this sample is Illumina MiSeq. The public sequencing data were trimmed at Q25 with fastp and processed into clonotypes with MiXCR by TCRdb, which kept only in-frame beta chains. Rows with one shared CDR3 protein collapse into an entry with the most common genes and DNA. The sample table lists approximately 2,600 distinct CDR3 sequences, roughly 10% of them with a count of one. More than 12% of the sample is held by the ten biggest clonotypes. The CDR3 measures 13 amino acids from cysteine to phenylalanine. Only the CDR3 region is kept as DNA, spanning 39 bases read in frame from base 1. V and J are truncated by 5 bases and 3 bases respectively, leaving an intervening sequence of 11 bases. Looking up the germline V gene (reference sequence) yields CDR1 MNHNY and CDR2 SVGAGI.

The clonotype originates from a female donor with systemic sclerosis. The specimen was collected before or after autologous hematopoietic stem cell transplantation (not recorded which). This chain is built from TRBV6-6 and TRBJ2-7; the D gene identity is not certain. The DNA reads TGTGCCAGCAGTGAAAACCAACACTACGAGCAGTACTTC. This yields the protein CASSENQHYEQYF.